This T cell receptor (beta chain) was captured in a study of neurological immune-mediated disorders. V lost 3 bases, J lost 1 base, and 10 bases lay in between. The CDR3 runs to 14 residues. The germline gives CDR1 SGHVS, CDR2 FQNEAQ. TCRdb recomputed calls from the 5' RACE reads with MiXCR, one row per CDR3 protein. Counted here are some 20,000 distinct CDR3 sequences, roughly 10% occurring once; the ten biggest clones make up roughly a fifth. This clonotype was detected many times. V and J are TRBV7-8 and TRBJ2-7; D gene unclear. Material: PBMCs. The sequence came from a woman in her fifties or sixties with HTLV-1-associated myelopathy (HAM/TSP). The CDR3 DNA follows: TGTGCCAGCAGCTTGGTTACGGAATCCTACGAGCAGTACTTC. The encoded protein is CASSLVTESYEQYF.